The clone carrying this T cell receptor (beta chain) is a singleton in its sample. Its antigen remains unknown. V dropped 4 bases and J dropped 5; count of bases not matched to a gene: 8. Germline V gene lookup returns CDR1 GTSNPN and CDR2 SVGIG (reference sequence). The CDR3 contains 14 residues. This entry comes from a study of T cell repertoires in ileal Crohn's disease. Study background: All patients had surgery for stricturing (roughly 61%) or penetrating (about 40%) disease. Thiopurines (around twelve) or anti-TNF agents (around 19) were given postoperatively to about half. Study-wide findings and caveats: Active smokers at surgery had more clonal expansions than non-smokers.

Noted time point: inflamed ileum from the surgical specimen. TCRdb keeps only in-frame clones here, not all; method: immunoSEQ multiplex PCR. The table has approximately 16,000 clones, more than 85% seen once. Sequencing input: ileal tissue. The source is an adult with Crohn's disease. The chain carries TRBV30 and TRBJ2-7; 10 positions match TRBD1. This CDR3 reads CAWIRGTGDHEQYF. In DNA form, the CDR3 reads TGTGCCTGGATAAGGGGGACAGGGGACCACGAGCAGTACTTC.